This T cell receptor beta chain stems from a study of cytomegalovirus exposure and HLA in healthy donors. The PCR used 60 Vbeta and 13 Jbeta primers. The method was immunoSEQ multiplex PCR; TCRdb's version includes in-frame clones alone and lacks a portion of them. The table has 130,000 or so clones, approximately 80% seen once. There are 14 residues in the CDR3. The germline V gene encodes CDR1 SGHDT and CDR2 YYEEEE. Trimming cost V 5 bases and J 3 bases; bases outside gene matches: 7. This clone appeared a few times. The receptor's source is a male donor in good health and CMV-seropositive. The J gene is TRBJ2-7, the V gene TRBV5-6; 8 bases match TRBD1. Sequences were obtained from PBMCs. The CDR3 spells CASRPRTGYYEQYF. As DNA, the CDR3 is TGTGCCAGCAGACCACGGACAGGGTACTACGAGCAGTACTTC.